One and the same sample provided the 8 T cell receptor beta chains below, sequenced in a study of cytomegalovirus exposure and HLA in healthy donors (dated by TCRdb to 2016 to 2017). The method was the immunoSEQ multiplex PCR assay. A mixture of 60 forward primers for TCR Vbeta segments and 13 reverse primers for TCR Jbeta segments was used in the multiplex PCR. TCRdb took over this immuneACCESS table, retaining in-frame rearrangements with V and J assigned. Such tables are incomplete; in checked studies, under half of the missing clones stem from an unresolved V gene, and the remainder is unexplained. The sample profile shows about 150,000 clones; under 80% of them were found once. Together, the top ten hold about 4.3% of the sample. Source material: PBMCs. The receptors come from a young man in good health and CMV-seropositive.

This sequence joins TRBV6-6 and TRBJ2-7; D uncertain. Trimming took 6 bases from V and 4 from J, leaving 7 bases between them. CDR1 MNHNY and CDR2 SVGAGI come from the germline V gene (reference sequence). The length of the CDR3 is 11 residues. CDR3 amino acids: CASSSWYEQYF. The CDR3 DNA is TGTGCCAGCAGCAGTTGGTACGAGCAGTACTTC.

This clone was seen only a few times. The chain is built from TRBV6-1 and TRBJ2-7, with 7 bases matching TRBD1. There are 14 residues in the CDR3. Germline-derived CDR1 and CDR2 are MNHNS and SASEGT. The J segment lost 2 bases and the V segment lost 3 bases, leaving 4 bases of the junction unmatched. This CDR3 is CASSDDRETYEQYF. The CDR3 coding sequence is TGTGCCAGCAGTGATGACAGGGAAACCTACGAGCAGTACTTC.

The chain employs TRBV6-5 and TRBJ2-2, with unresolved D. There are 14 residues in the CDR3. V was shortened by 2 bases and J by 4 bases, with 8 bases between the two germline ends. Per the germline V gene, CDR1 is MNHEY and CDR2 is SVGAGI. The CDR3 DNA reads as TGTGCCAGCAGTTACCAGGATCTCACCGGGGAGCTGTTTTTT. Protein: CASSYQDLTGELFF.

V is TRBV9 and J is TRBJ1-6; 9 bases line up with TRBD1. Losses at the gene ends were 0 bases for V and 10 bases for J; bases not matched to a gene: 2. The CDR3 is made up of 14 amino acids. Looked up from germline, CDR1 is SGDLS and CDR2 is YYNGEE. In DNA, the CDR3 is TGTGCCAGCAGCGTAGAGGGACAGGGATCACCCCTCCACTTT. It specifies CASSVEGQGSPLHF.

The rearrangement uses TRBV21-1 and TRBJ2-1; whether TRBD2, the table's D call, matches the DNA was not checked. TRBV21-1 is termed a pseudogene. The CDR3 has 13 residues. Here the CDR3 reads CASSGSGRHEQFF. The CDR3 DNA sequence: TGTGCCAGCAGCGGCAGCGGTCGGCATGAGCAGTTCTTC.

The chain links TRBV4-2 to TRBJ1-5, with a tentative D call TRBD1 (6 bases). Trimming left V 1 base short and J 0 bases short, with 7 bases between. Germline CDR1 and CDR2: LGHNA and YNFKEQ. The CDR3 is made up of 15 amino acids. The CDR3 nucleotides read TGTGCCAGCAGCCAAGGACAGGCTAGCAATCAGCCCCAGCATTTT. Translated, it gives CASSQGQASNQPQHF.

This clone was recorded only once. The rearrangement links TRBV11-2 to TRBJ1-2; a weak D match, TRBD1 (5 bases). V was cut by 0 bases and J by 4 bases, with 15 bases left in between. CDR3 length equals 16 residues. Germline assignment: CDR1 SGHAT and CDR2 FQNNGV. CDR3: CASSLDVDGRGYGYTF. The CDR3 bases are TGTGCCAGCAGCTTAGACGTCGACGGAAGGGGCTATGGCTACACCTTC. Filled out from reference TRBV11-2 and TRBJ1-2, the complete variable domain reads EAGVAQSPRYKIIEKRQSVAFWCNPISGHATLYWYQQILGQGPKLLIQFQNNGVVDDSQLPKDRFSAERLKGVDSTLKIQPAKLEDSAVYLCASSLDVDGRGYGYTFGSGTRLTVV.

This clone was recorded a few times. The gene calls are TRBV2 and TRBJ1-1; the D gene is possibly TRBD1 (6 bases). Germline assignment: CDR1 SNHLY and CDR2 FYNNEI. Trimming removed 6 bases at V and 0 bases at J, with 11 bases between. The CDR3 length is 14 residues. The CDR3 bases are TGTGCCAGCAGACTACAGGGTATGAACACTGAAGCTTTCTTT. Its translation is CASRLQGMNTEAFF.